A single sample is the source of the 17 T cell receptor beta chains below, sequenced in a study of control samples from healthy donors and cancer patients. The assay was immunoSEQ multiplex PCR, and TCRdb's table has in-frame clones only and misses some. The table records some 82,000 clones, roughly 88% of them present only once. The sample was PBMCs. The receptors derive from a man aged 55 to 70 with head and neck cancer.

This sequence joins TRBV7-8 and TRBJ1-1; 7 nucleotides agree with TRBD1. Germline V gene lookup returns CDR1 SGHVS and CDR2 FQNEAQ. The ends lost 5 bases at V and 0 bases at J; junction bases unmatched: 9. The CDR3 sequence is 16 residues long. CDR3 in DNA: TGTGCCAGCAGCAGAGGGACAGTTCAGTTGAACACTGAAGCTTTCTTT. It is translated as CASSRGTVQLNTEAFF.

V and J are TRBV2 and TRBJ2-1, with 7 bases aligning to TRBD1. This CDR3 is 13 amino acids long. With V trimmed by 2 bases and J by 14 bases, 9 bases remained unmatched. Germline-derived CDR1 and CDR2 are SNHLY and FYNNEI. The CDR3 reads CASSERGPREKFF. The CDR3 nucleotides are TGTGCCAGCAGTGAAAGGGGGCCCAGGGAAAAGTTCTTC.

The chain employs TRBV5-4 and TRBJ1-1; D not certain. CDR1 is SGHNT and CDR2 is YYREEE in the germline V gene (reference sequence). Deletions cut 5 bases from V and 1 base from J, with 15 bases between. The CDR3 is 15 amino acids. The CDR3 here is CASSSPGSGNTEAFF. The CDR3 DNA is TGTGCCAGCAGTTCCCCCGGGAGCGGGAACACTGAAGCTTTCTTT.

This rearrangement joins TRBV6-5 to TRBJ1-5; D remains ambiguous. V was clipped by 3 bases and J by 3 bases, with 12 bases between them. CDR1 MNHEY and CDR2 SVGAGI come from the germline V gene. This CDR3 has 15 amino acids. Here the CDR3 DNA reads TGTGCCAGCAGTTATGGAGCGTCACTCAATCAGCCCCAGCATTTT. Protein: CASSYGASLNQPQHF.

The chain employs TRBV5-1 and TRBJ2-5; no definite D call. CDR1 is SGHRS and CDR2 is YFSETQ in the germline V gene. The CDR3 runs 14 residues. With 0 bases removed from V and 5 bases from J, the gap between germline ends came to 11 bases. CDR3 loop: CASSLGQLGETQYF. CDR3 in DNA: TGCGCCAGCAGCTTGGGACAATTGGGGGAGACCCAGTACTTC.

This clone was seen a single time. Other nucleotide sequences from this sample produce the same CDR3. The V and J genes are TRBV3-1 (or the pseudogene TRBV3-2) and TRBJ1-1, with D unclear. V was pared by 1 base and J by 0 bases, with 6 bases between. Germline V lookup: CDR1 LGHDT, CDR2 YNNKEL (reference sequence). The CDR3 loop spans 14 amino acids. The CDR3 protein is CASSQGTVNTEAFF. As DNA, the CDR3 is TGTGCCAGCAGCCAAGGCACTGTGAACACTGAAGCTTTCTTT.

CDR3 nucleotides: TGTGCCAGCACCCAGGGGAGTCCCTACAATGAGCAGTTCTTC. Translated: CASTQGSPYNEQFF. This sequence joins TRBV9 and TRBJ2-1; perhaps TRBD1 as D (6 bases). This CDR3 comprises 14 residues. V dropped 6 bases and J dropped 2 bases, with 12 bases sitting between them. The germline CDR1 and CDR2 sequences are SGDLS and YYNGEE.

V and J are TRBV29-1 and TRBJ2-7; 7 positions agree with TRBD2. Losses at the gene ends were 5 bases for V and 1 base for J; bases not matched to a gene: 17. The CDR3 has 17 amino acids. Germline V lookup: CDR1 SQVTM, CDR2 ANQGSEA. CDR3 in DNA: TGCAGCGTTTTGAGTTTTAGCCGGACTAGTTTTTCCTACGAGCAGTACTTC. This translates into CSVLSFSRTSFSYEQYF.

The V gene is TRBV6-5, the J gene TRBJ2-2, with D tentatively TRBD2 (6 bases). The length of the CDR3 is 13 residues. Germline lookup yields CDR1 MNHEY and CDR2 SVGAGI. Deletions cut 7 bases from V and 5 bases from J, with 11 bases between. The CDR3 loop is CASILLATGELFF. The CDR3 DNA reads TGTGCCAGCATCTTGCTAGCGACCGGGGAGCTGTTTTTT.

CDR3 loop: CASQGASSGANVLTF. The CDR3 DNA is TGTGCCTCCCAGGGAGCCTCTTCTGGGGCCAACGTCCTGACTTTC. The chain links TRBV6-5 to TRBJ2-6, with D perhaps assigned TRBD1 or TRBD2 (5 bases each). The CDR3 is made up of 15 amino acids. Trimming stripped 11 bases from V and 1 base from J, with 15 bases between. Germline V gene lookup returns CDR1 MNHEY and CDR2 SVGAGI.

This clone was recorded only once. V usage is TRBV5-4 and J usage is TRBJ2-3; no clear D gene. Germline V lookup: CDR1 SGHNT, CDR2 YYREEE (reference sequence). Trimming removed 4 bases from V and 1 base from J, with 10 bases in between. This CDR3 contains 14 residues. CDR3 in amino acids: CASSKIEGTDTQYF. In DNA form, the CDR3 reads TGTGCCAGCAGCAAAATTGAAGGCACAGATACGCAGTATTTT.

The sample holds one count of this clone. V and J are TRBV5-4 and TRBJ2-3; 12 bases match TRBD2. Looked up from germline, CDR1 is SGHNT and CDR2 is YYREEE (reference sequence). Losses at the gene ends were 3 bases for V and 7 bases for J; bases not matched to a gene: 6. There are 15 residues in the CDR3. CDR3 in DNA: TGTGCCAGCAGCTCAAGGCTAGCGGGAGGGTATACGCAGTATTTT. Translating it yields CASSSRLAGGYTQYF.

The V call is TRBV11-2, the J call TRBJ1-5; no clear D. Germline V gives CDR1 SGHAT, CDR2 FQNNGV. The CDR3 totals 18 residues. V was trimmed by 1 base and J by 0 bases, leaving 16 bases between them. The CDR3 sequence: CASSLGVSADYSNQPQHF. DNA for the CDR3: TGTGCCAGCAGCTTAGGGGTCTCGGCAGATTATAGCAATCAGCCCCAGCATTTT.

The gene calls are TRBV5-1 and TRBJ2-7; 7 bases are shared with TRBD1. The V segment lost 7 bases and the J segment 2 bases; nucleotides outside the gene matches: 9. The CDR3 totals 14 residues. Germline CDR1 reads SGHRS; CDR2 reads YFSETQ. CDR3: CASAPGTATYEQYF. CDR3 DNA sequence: TGCGCCAGCGCCCCCGGGACAGCTACCTACGAGCAGTACTTC. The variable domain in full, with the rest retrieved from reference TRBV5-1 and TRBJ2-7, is KAGVTQTPRYLIKTRGQQVTLSCSPISGHRSVSWYQQTPGQGLQFLFEYFSETQRNKGNFPGRFSGRQFSNSRSEMNVSTLELGDSALYLCASAPGTATYEQYFGPGTRLTVT.

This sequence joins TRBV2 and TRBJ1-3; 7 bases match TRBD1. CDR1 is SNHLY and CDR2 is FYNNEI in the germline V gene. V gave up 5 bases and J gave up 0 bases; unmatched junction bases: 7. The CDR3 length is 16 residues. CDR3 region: CASSRSPGGSGNTIYF. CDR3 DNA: TGTGCCAGCAGTCGATCCCCAGGGGGCTCTGGAAACACCATATATTTT.

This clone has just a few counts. CDR3 amino acids: CASRSLGLVYEQYF. DNA of the CDR3: TGCGCCAGCAGATCCCTGGGGCTTGTCTACGAGCAGTACTTC. The chain employs TRBV10-1 and TRBJ2-7; perhaps TRBD1 as D (5 bases). This CDR3 spans 14 amino acids. V shed 6 bases and J shed 3 bases, with 15 bases lying between them. Germline CDR1 and CDR2: WNHNN and SYGVQD (reference sequence).

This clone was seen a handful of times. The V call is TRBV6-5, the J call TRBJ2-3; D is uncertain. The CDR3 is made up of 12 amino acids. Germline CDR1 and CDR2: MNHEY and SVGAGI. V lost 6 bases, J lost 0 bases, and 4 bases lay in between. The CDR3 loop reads CASRPSTDTQYF. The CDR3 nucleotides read TGTGCCAGCAGACCGAGCACAGATACGCAGTATTTT.